These 32 T cell receptor beta chains share one sample of origin, sequenced in a study of identical twins (dated by TCRdb to 2016 to 2017). The library was generated by 5' RACE. Data came from an Illumina HiSeq 2000. TCRdb reprocessing: public reads trimmed at Q25 with fastp, clones called with MiXCR, in-frame beta chains kept. Identical CDR3 proteins give one entry, which carries the most common genes and DNA. This sample comprises 1.5 million to 2 million distinct CDR3 sequences, around 33% of them detected only once. The top ten hold roughly 0.3% of the sample. Sequenced material: cord blood. The receptor source for this set is a newborn girl in good health.

This clonotype came up a few times. The chain is built from TRBV6-2 or TRBV6-3 and TRBJ2-1; 11 bases are a match to TRBD2. Judging by the DNA end, TRBJ2-7 fits better; the J call may be wrong. The germline V gene has CDR1 MNHEY and CDR2 SVGEGT. The CDR3 is 13 residues long. Here the CDR3 reads CASRLAGANEQYF. CDR3 DNA sequence: TGTGCCAGCAGACTAGCGGGAGCAAATGAGCAGTACTTC.

J is TRBJ2-1 and V is TRBV30; TRBD2 aligns across 7 bases. CDR1 is GTSNPN and CDR2 is SVGIG in the germline V gene (reference sequence). The CDR3 loop spans 15 amino acids. The ends lost 3 bases at V and 0 bases at J; junction bases unmatched: 5. As DNA, the CDR3 is TGTGCCTGGAGCGATAAGCGGGGCTCCTACAATGAGCAGTTCTTC. Protein product: CAWSDKRGSYNEQFF.

In its sample, this clonotype was seen a few times. The junction does not match germline at one end; this may be a read error. J is TRBJ2-5 and V is TRBV7-7; D is uncertain. This CDR3 region has 13 residues. Germline CDR1 SSHAT, CDR2 FNYEAQ (reference sequence). The CDR3 loop reads CASSLEYAETQYF. In DNA, the CDR3 is TGTGCTAGCAGCTTAGAGTACGCGGAGACCCAGTACTTC.

There are a few counts of this clonotype. This chain connects TRBV3-1 to TRBJ2-2; D remains unclear. The germline V gene has CDR1 LGHDT and CDR2 YNNKEL (reference sequence). Trimming removed 7 bases at V and 4 bases at J, with 4 bases between. This CDR3 is built from 11 residues. The CDR3 DNA reads as TGTGCCAGCAAGGGCACCGGGGAGCTGTTTTTT. This sequence encodes CASKGTGELFF.

In regard to this clonotype: A read error may produce the germline difference seen at one junction end. The chain combines TRBV5-1 with TRBJ2-3; D is possibly TRBD1 (5 bases). This CDR3 has 13 amino acids. The germline gives CDR1 SGHRS, CDR2 YFSETQ. DNA of the CDR3: TGCGCCAGCAGCAGGGGTTACACAAATACGCAGTATTTT. Protein sequence: CASSRGYTNTQYF. Full variable domain (remainder filled in from reference TRBV5-1 and TRBJ2-3): KAGVTQTPRYLIKTRGQQVTLSCSPISGHRSVSWYQQTPGQGLQFLFEYFSETQRNKGNFPGRFSGRQFSNSRSEMNVSTLELGDSALYLCASSRGYTNTQYFGPGTRLTVL.

Only a few counts were recorded for this clonotype. The chain uses TRBV4-2 and TRBJ1-4; 11 nucleotides line up with TRBD1. The germline V gene encodes CDR1 LGHNA and CDR2 YNFKEQ. The V gene end was trimmed by 4 bases and the J gene end by 8 bases; junction bases not matched to a gene: 6. The CDR3 sequence is 15 residues long. CDR3 coding DNA: TGTGCCAGCAGCCCGGATGGGACAGGGGGAGAAAAACTGTTTTTT. Translation: CASSPDGTGGEKLFF.

There are a few counts of this clonotype. This rearrangement joins TRBV20-1 to TRBJ1-2, with 10 bases that match TRBD1. Germline V CDR1 and CDR2: DFQATT, SNEGSKA (reference sequence). CDR3 length equals 16 residues. The V gene end was trimmed by 5 bases and the J gene end by 0 bases; junction bases not matched to a gene: 9. CDR3 DNA sequence: TGCAGTGCTCCTAGACAGGGGGCCTCTACTAACTATGGCTACACCTTC. Residues: CSAPRQGASTNYGYTF.

The chain recombines TRBV2 with TRBJ2-1; D unresolved. V lost 1 base and J 9 bases, leaving 10 bases between the germline ends. Germline lookup yields CDR1 SNHLY and CDR2 FYNNEI. The CDR3 length is 13 residues. Here the CDR3 reads CASSEGGRLEQFF. The CDR3 DNA reads as TGTGCCAGCAGTGAAGGCGGTCGGCTTGAGCAGTTCTTC.

In this sample, this clonotype turned up a few times. CDR3 loop: CASSQGDWTAKDTQYF. CDR3 DNA sequence: TGTGCCAGCAGCCAAGGTGATTGGACAGCCAAAGATACGCAGTATTTT. The chain recombines TRBV4-2 with TRBJ2-3; perhaps TRBD1 as D (6 bases). Germline V CDR1 and CDR2: LGHNA, YNFKEQ. This CDR3 has 16 amino acids. Trimming stripped 1 base from V and 5 bases from J, with 16 bases between.

This clonotype was counted between two and nine times. The chain uses TRBV20-1 and TRBJ2-7; D possibly corresponds to TRBD1 (6 bases). Trimming shortened V by 3 bases and J by 1 base, and 16 bases separated the two germline ends. Germline V gene data show CDR1 as DFQATT and CDR2 as SNEGSKA (reference sequence). The CDR3 covers 15 residues. The CDR3 spells CSASKADRRSYEQYF. DNA for the CDR3: TGCAGTGCTAGTAAAGCCGACAGGCGATCCTACGAGCAGTACTTC.

This clonotype has a count of ten or more. J is TRBJ1-5 and V is TRBV5-1; D gene uncertain. Germline V gene data show CDR1 as SGHRS and CDR2 as YFSETQ. This CDR3 has 15 residues. The germline V and J ends were trimmed by 1 base and 2 bases, with 10 bases remaining between them. CDR3 region: CASSLRGEGNQPQHF. The CDR3 DNA is TGCGCCAGCAGCTTGCGGGGAGAGGGCAATCAGCCCCAGCATTTT.

In DNA form, the CDR3 reads TGTGCCAGCAGTTTCGCCGGAACACAAAGGGGCTACACCTTC. Protein sequence: CASSFAGTQRGYTF. The J gene is TRBJ1-2, the V gene TRBV28; D is ambiguous. The CDR3 is made up of 14 amino acids. Between the trimmed V and J ends, which lost 3 bases and 8 bases, there was a span of 16 bases. Germline CDR1 MDHEN, CDR2 SYDVKM.

The gene calls are TRBV25-1 and TRBJ2-2; D is unresolved. Trimming removed 4 bases from V and 6 bases from J, with 6 bases in between. This CDR3 is 12 amino acids long. Germline values: CDR1 MGHDK, CDR2 SYGVNS. The CDR3 reads CASSVSSGELFF. CDR3 nucleotide sequence: TGTGCCAGCAGTGTATCCTCCGGGGAGCTGTTTTTT.

This clonotype was seen a handful of times. This rearrangement joins TRBV20-1 to TRBJ2-1, with 9 bases that match TRBD2. With V trimmed by 7 bases and J by 5 bases, 6 bases remained unmatched. The CDR3 sequence is 13 residues long. Germline CDR1 is DFQATT and CDR2 is SNEGSKA (reference sequence). The CDR3 DNA sequence: TGCAGTGTACGGGGACTAGCAGACAATGAGCAGTTCTTC. This sequence encodes CSVRGLADNEQFF.

This sequence joins TRBV2 and TRBJ2-3; 9 bases are a match to TRBD2. This CDR3 has 16 residues. Losses at the gene ends were 6 bases for V and 3 bases for J; bases not matched to a gene: 10. The germline V gene encodes CDR1 SNHLY and CDR2 FYNNEI. CDR3: CASRDRTSVPTDTQYF. The CDR3 DNA reads as TGTGCCAGCAGGGATCGGACTAGCGTGCCTACAGATACGCAGTATTTT.

This clonotype came up many times. The gene calls are TRBV12-3 or TRBV12-4 and TRBJ1-2, with a possible D match to TRBD1 (6 bases). The V and J ends lost 2 bases and 4 bases respectively, with 8 bases between them. The CDR3 contains 13 residues. CDR3: CASSLTGTYGYTF. The CDR3 DNA sequence: TGTGCCAGCAGTTTAACAGGGACCTATGGCTACACCTTC.

This clonotype was observed many times. The rearrangement links TRBV27 to TRBJ1-2; D gene ambiguous. The germline gives CDR1 MNHEY, CDR2 SMNVEV (reference sequence). This CDR3 region has 15 residues. Trimming stripped 0 bases from V and 0 bases from J, with 8 bases between. The CDR3 sequence: CASSLSPTANYGYTF. The CDR3 coding sequence is TGTGCCAGCAGTTTATCGCCCACTGCTAACTATGGCTACACCTTC.

The V call is TRBV5-1, the J call TRBJ1-2, with D possibly matching TRBD1 (6 bases). Trimming cost V 4 bases and J 0 bases, with 13 bases left between them. CDR3 length: 15 amino acids. CDR1 is SGHRS and CDR2 is YFSETQ in the germline V gene. CDR3 in amino acids: CASSQGTAANYGYTF. The CDR3 region has the DNA TGCGCCAGCAGCCAGGGGACGGCTGCTAACTATGGCTACACCTTC. Drawing the rest from reference TRBV5-1 and TRBJ1-2, the complete variable domain is KAGVTQTPRYLIKTRGQQVTLSCSPISGHRSVSWYQQTPGQGLQFLFEYFSETQRNKGNFPGRFSGRQFSNSRSEMNVSTLELGDSALYLCASSQGTAANYGYTFGSGTRLTVV.

The table lists this clonotype with many counts. V is TRBV5-1 and J is TRBJ2-1; 10 bases align to TRBD2. J was trimmed by 5 bases and V by 0 bases; bases with no gene match: 17. Germline CDR1 is SGHRS and CDR2 is YFSETQ. This CDR3 is built from 20 residues. The CDR3 spells CASSLEDRMFGLAAHNEQFF. CDR3 bases: TGCGCCAGCAGCTTGGAAGACAGGATGTTTGGACTAGCGGCCCACAATGAGCAGTTCTTC.

This clonotype has more than one count but fewer than ten. The chain is built from TRBV27 and TRBJ2-7; 8 nucleotides agree with TRBD2. In germline, CDR1 is MNHEY, CDR2 SMNVEV (reference sequence). V lost 3 bases to trimming and J lost 3 bases; unmatched junction nucleotides: 16. The CDR3 covers 18 residues. The CDR3 bases are TGTGCCAGCAGTTTGTCTCCGGATCCGGGAGGGTTGTTCTACGAGCAGTACTTC. Its translation is CASSLSPDPGGLFYEQYF.

This clonotype was detected many times. The rearrangement joins TRBV4-2 to TRBJ2-5; D not resolved. Germline CDR1 and CDR2: LGHNA and YNFKEQ. Deletions cut 0 bases from V and 5 bases from J, with 7 bases between. CDR3 length: 13 amino acids. The CDR3 reads CASSQDYRETQYF. CDR3 bases: TGTGCCAGCAGCCAAGATTACCGGGAGACCCAGTACTTC.

V gene TRBV20-1 combines with J gene TRBJ2-5; D may be TRBD1 (6 bases). This CDR3 is built from 12 residues. Trimming pared 6 bases from V and 4 bases from J, leaving 12 bases between. The germline V gene encodes CDR1 DFQATT and CDR2 SNEGSKA (reference sequence). CDR3 DNA sequence: TGCAGTGCGAGGGACACCTCAGAGACCCAGTACTTC. Amino acid sequence: CSARDTSETQYF.

This clonotype was seen only a few times. The chain joins TRBV10-3 to TRBJ2-1; D may be TRBD2 (7 bases). Germline V gene sequence: CDR1 ENHRY, CDR2 SYGVKD. The CDR3 is made up of 16 amino acids. Trimming shortened V by 3 bases and J by 2 bases, and 14 bases separated the two germline ends. The CDR3 sequence: CAISDPGGVPYNEQFF. CDR3 nucleotide sequence: TGTGCCATCAGTGACCCGGGGGGCGTCCCCTACAATGAGCAGTTCTTC.

This clonotype was seen only a few times. V and J are TRBV4-1 and TRBJ2-3; tentative D call: TRBD2 (6 bases). Trimming removed 1 base at V and 4 bases at J, with 21 bases between. The CDR3 runs 18 residues. Germline V CDR1 and CDR2: MGHRA, YSYEKL. In nucleotides, the CDR3 is TGCGCCAGCAGCCAAGTGGTGTCGGGGGTATGGAATTCAGATACGCAGTATTTT. Its protein is CASSQVVSGVWNSDTQYF.

The rearrangement joins TRBV13 to TRBJ2-1, with 11 bases fitting TRBD2. The J segment lost 4 bases and the V segment lost 8 bases, leaving 7 bases of the junction unmatched. The CDR3 has 15 amino acids. CDR1 and CDR2 (germline): PRHDT, FYEKMQ (reference sequence). This CDR3 reads CASGSGGAGYNEQFF. In DNA, the CDR3 is TGTGCCAGCGGTAGCGGGGGGGCGGGGTACAATGAGCAGTTCTTC.

This clonotype appeared a few times. This chain links TRBV6-1 with TRBJ1-2; a weak D match, TRBD1 (5 bases). Germline values: CDR1 MNHNS, CDR2 SASEGT. The V and J ends lost 3 bases and 8 bases respectively, with 16 bases between them. This CDR3 comprises 14 residues. CDR3 DNA: TGTGCCAGCAGTGATCTCTGGAGGGGCGGGGGCTACACCTTC. It encodes CASSDLWRGGGYTF.

This clonotype was seen more than once but under ten times. The junction departs from germline at one end; a sequencing error may be responsible. This rearrangement joins TRBV4-1 to TRBJ1-6; D not certain. There are 15 residues in the CDR3. CDR1 and CDR2 from the germline V gene are MGHRA and YSYEKL. The CDR3 here is CASSQEEDYGSPPHF. CDR3 nucleotide sequence: TGCGCCAGCAGCCAAGAAGAGGATTACGGTTCACCCCCCCACTTT.

A few counts support this clonotype. The genes are TRBV27 and TRBJ2-1; TRBD2 matches at 7 bases. The V gene's germline CDR1 is MNHEY and CDR2 SMNVEV (reference sequence). There are 18 residues in the CDR3. The V and J ends lost 2 bases and 3 bases, in that order; junction bases with no gene match: 13. CDR3 amino acids: CASSLLRVAGSLYNEQFF. In DNA form, the CDR3 reads TGTGCCAGCAGTTTACTCCGCGTAGCGGGCAGCCTCTACAATGAGCAGTTCTTC.

This chain connects TRBV7-9 to TRBJ2-3; D gene unclear. The CDR3 is 14 residues long. Trimming took 5 bases from V and 5 from J, leaving 14 bases between them. CDR1 and CDR2 (germline): SEHNR, FQNEAQ (reference sequence). CDR3 nucleotides: TGTGCCAGCAGCCCCCCGGGTGGTGAAGATACGCAGTATTTT. It is translated as CASSPPGGEDTQYF.

This clonotype was picked up a small number of times. The chain joins TRBV6-1 to TRBJ2-1; D is ambiguous. The V and J ends lost 2 bases and 4 bases respectively, with 15 bases between them. The CDR3 consists of 16 residues. Germline assignment: CDR1 MNHNS and CDR2 SASEGT. In nucleotides, the CDR3 is TGTGCCAGCAGTGAAAGGGATACCCAATTTTACAATGAGCAGTTCTTC. It is translated as CASSERDTQFYNEQFF.

The chain combines TRBV2 with TRBJ2-5; D gene uncertain. The J call may be mistaken, given a closer DNA end match to TRBJ2-7. Germline CDR1 is SNHLY and CDR2 is FYNNEI. The CDR3 is 12 residues long. This CDR3 is CASSVANYEQYF. In DNA form, the CDR3 reads TGTGCCAGCAGTGTCGCTAACTACGAGCAGTACTTC.

V and J are TRBV12-3 or TRBV12-4 and TRBJ2-4; D may be TRBD1 or TRBD2 (6 bases each). V was shortened by 8 bases and J by 13 bases, with 15 bases between the two germline ends. CDR3 size: 11 residues. The CDR3 coding sequence is TGTGCCAGCCAATCAGGGGAGGAGCAGTACTTC. Protein: CASQSGEEQYF.